A single sample is the source of the 18 T cell receptor beta chains below, sequenced in a study of T cell repertoires in cytomegalovirus infection. TCRdb re-derived calls from the reads in MiXCR, one entry per CDR3 protein. The sample includes nearly 700,000 distinct CDR3 sequences, 30% to 35% of them seen just once. What these receptors recognize is not known. Sequences were derived from cultured PBMCs, sampled from culture after CMV antigen stimulation. These receptors were collected from a human donor in good health (CMV status not recorded). Some clones in this sample may be carry-over from other donors' samples.

The chain couples TRBV29-1 to TRBJ2-1, with 7 bases matching TRBD2. CDR3 size: 13 residues. Trimming took 4 bases from V and 5 from J; bases not matched to a gene: 5. Germline V lookup: CDR1 SQVTM, CDR2 ANQGSEA. The CDR3, as DNA: TGCAGCGTTGTGGCTAGCGGAAACAATGAGCAGTTCTTC. This encodes CSVVASGNNEQFF.

This chain connects TRBV7-9 to TRBJ2-3; 10 bases fit TRBD1. Germline V gene sequence: CDR1 SEHNR, CDR2 FQNEAQ (reference sequence). The V segment lost 10 bases and the J segment 3 bases; nucleotides outside the gene matches: 7. The CDR3 sequence is 14 residues long. CDR3 DNA: TGTGCCACCAACCCGGGACAGGGGACAGATACGCAGTATTTT. Translating it yields CATNPGQGTDTQYF.

The V and J genes are TRBV6-2 or TRBV6-3 and TRBJ2-4; weak D call: TRBD2 (6 bases). The CDR3 has 14 amino acids. Trimming shortened V by 6 bases and J by 0 bases, and 9 bases separated the two germline ends. CDR1 is MNHEY and CDR2 is SVGEGT in the germline V gene. CDR3 DNA sequence: TGTGCCAGCAGGGAGGGGCCAGCCAAAAACATTCAGTACTTC. It codes for CASREGPAKNIQYF.

The rearrangement joins TRBV19 to TRBJ2-2; no reliable D call. Germline V lookup: CDR1 LNHDA, CDR2 SQIVND (reference sequence). Trimming removed 6 bases at V and 1 base at J, with 6 bases between. The CDR3 has 13 amino acids. DNA of the CDR3: TGTGCCAGTAGCTGGTTGAACACCGGGGAGCTGTTTTTT. It encodes CASSWLNTGELFF. The complete variable domain, with remaining parts taken from reference TRBV19 and TRBJ2-2, reads DGGITQSPKYLFRKEGQNVTLSCEQNLNHDAMYWYRQDPGQGLRLIYYSQIVNDFQKGDIAEGYSVSREKKESFPLTVTSAQKNPTAFYLCASSWLNTGELFFGEGSRLTVL.

The chain employs TRBV18 and TRBJ2-1, with 7 nucleotides matching TRBD2. The ends lost 3 bases at V and 7 bases at J; junction bases unmatched: 12. Germline V CDR1 and CDR2: KGHSH, LQKENI. This CDR3 is 16 amino acids long. The DNA of the CDR3 is TGTGCCAGCTCACCGTCTGGACTAGGGGCTGGGAATGAGCAGTTCTTC. It is translated as CASSPSGLGAGNEQFF.

There are a few counts of this clonotype. The V gene is TRBV5-1, the J gene TRBJ1-1; tentatively, D is TRBD1 (6 bases). Trimming shortened V by 4 bases and J by 4 bases, and 17 bases separated the two germline ends. This CDR3 comprises 15 residues. In germline, CDR1 is SGHRS, CDR2 YFSETQ. Here the CDR3 reads CASSTVPGAVTEAFF. CDR3 coding DNA: TGCGCCAGCAGCACAGTGCCAGGGGCTGTCACTGAAGCTTTCTTT.

The chain is built from TRBV11-2 and TRBJ2-7; D may match TRBD1 or TRBD2 (5 bases each). Germline CDR1 SGHAT, CDR2 FQNNGV. Trimming stripped 8 bases from V and 5 bases from J, with 7 bases between. The CDR3 is 10 residues long. Here the CDR3 DNA reads TGTGCCAGCCTGGGGGACGAGCAGTACTTC. Translated, it gives CASLGDEQYF. Based on the CDR3 plus reference TRBV11-2 and TRBJ2-7, the full variable domain is EAGVAQSPRYKIIEKRQSVAFWCNPISGHATLYWYQQILGQGPKLLIQFQNNGVVDDSQLPKDRFSAERLKGVDSTLKIQPAKLEDSAVYLCASLGDEQYFGPGTRLTVT.

The rearrangement links TRBV7-6 to TRBJ2-5; tentatively, D is TRBD1 (5 bases). There are 14 residues in the CDR3. The V gene lost 3 bases and the J gene lost 7 bases, with 15 bases spanning the gap. The germline CDR1 and CDR2 sequences are SGHVS and FNYEAQ. CDR3 coding DNA: TGTGCCAGCAGCTTCGGACAAATTGGTAGGACCCAGTACTTC. Encoded protein: CASSFGQIGRTQYF.

This sequence joins TRBV29-1 and TRBJ2-3; 7 bases align to TRBD2. This CDR3 has 12 amino acids. V was clipped by 5 bases and J by 6 bases; unmatched bases: 5. Germline CDR1 is SQVTM and CDR2 is ANQGSEA. The CDR3 is CSVHPGGDTQYF. The CDR3 nucleotides are TGCAGCGTTCACCCGGGAGGTGATACGCAGTATTTT.

The table lists this clonotype with a few counts. The rearrangement uses TRBV5-1 and TRBJ1-1; D possibly corresponds to TRBD1 (6 bases). Trimming removed 1 base from V and 8 bases from J, with 15 bases in between. The CDR3 consists of 14 residues. Germline CDR1 SGHRS, CDR2 YFSETQ. CDR3: CASSLHYGQPEAFF. The CDR3, as DNA: TGCGCCAGCAGCTTGCACTATGGACAGCCGGAAGCTTTCTTT.

V and J are TRBV6-1 and TRBJ2-5, with D possibly being TRBD1 or TRBD2 (5 bases each). V was clipped by 6 bases and J by 1 base, with 9 bases between them. Germline lookup yields CDR1 MNHNS and CDR2 SASEGT. The CDR3 covers 13 residues. The CDR3 loop is CASRGPLQETQYF. The CDR3 DNA sequence: TGTGCCAGCAGGGGACCCCTCCAAGAGACCCAGTACTTC.

This rearrangement joins TRBV4-3 to TRBJ2-5; TRBD2 is a possible D gene (5 bases). Deletions cut 0 bases from V and 2 bases from J, with 7 bases between. The CDR3 contains 14 residues. Germline V lookup: CDR1 LGHNA, CDR2 YSLEER. In nucleotides, the CDR3 is TGCGCCAGCAGCCAAGATTGGAGGCAAGAGACCCAGTACTTC. The encoded protein is CASSQDWRQETQYF.

This clonotype was detected ten times or more. V usage is TRBV7-2 and J usage is TRBJ1-3; D is possibly TRBD1 (6 bases). The CDR3 covers 16 residues. Trimming removed 0 bases at V and 4 bases at J, with 13 bases between. Per germline, CDR1 SGHTA and CDR2 FQGNSA. This CDR3 is CASSLAPTGSGNTIYF. In DNA, the CDR3 is TGTGCCAGCAGCTTAGCCCCTACAGGGTCAGGAAACACCATATATTTT.

The V and J genes are TRBV6-6 and TRBJ1-5, with D possibly TRBD1 on 5 matching bases. Deletions cut 5 bases from V and 9 bases from J, with 17 bases between. The length of the CDR3 is 14 residues. The germline CDR1 and CDR2 sequences are MNHNY and SVGAGI (reference sequence). CDR3 residues: CASSTDSDLLPQHF. The CDR3 DNA is TGTGCCAGCAGTACCGACAGCGACTTGTTGCCCCAGCATTTT.

The V call is TRBV7-8, the J call TRBJ1-1; a weak D match, TRBD1 (5 bases). The CDR3 is 15 residues long. Per the germline V gene, CDR1 is SGHVS and CDR2 is FQNEAQ. V gave up 5 bases and J gave up 5 bases, with 18 bases separating them. The CDR3 here is CASSPGGWVRTEAFF. In DNA form, the CDR3 reads TGTGCCAGCAGCCCGGGGGGGTGGGTTCGAACTGAAGCTTTCTTT.

The chain has TRBV12-5 and TRBJ2-1; 7 bases are a match to TRBD2. This CDR3 has 17 amino acids. V was clipped by 5 bases and J by 1 base; unmatched bases: 11. Looked up from germline, CDR1 is LGHNT and CDR2 is FRNRAP. Here the CDR3 DNA reads TGTGCTAGTGGTCCTATCTCGGGACTACTATCCTACAATGAGCAGTTCTTC. This translates into CASGPISGLLSYNEQFF.

This clonotype was detected once. The chain recombines TRBV5-6 with TRBJ2-5; 8 bases line up with TRBD2. Trimming cost V 1 base and J 5 bases; bases outside gene matches: 7. The CDR3 runs to 15 residues. CDR1 is SGHDT, CDR2 YYEEEE, per germline. The CDR3 spells CASSLWGLVMETQYF. The CDR3 coding sequence is TGTGCCAGCAGCTTGTGGGGACTAGTGATGGAGACCCAGTACTTC.

This clonotype has at least ten counts. This sequence joins TRBV7-2 and TRBJ1-2; D gene unclear. The germline V gene has CDR1 SGHTA and CDR2 FQGNSA. The CDR3 length is 13 residues. Trimming pared 5 bases from V and 8 bases from J, leaving 15 bases between. The CDR3 region is CASSIGDRPGYTF. The CDR3 coding sequence is TGTGCCAGCAGCATCGGTGACCGGCCGGGCTACACCTTC.